This T cell receptor beta chain came from a study of blood T cell repertoires in COVID-19. Study-wide context: From the United States, Italy and Spain came samples of acute and convalescent COVID-19. T cells, B-cell-depleted T cells, or PBMCs supplied cDNA or gDNA.

Germline V lookup: CDR1 MNHEY, CDR2 SVGAGI. V lost 6 bases to trimming and J lost 7 bases; unmatched junction nucleotides: 14. CDR3 length: 15 residues. Source study methods: The assay estimated nucleated cells by amplifying reference gene primers. Sequencing was performed with immunoSEQ multiplex PCR; in TCRdb, only in-frame clones are kept and a portion is missing. Clone size and V and J calls were adopted from that table, with D and trimming inferred from the DNA. The sample includes over 200,000 clones, 88% of them seen just once. Sequencing was done on a sample of PBMCs or T cells enriched from blood (not recorded which). The chain uses TRBV6-5 and TRBJ1-2, with 7 bases identical to TRBD1. The clonotype comes from a young woman who had been exposed to COVID-19. CDR3 in amino acids: CASRSGYKDRLGYTF. The CDR3, as DNA: TGTGCCAGCAGGTCCGGATATAAGGACAGGCTTGGCTACACCTTC.